This entry lists 6 T cell receptor beta chains sequenced from one sample in a study of vaccination effects on CD4 cells after COVID-19. TCRdb's table, derived via immunoSEQ multiplex PCR, lists solely in-frame clones and lacks some. Seen here are tens of thousands of clones, 82% observed once, and the top ten hold approximately 1.6%. Ahead of sequencing, the ViraFEST assay grew antigen-specific CD4+ T cells using viral peptide pools. When less than 12 days of culture had elapsed, CD4+ T cells were isolated. Participants completed two doses of the BNT162b2 or mRNA-1273 vaccine. No antigen has been assigned to these receptors. Here the sequenced sample was CD4+ T cells from PBMCs cultured with HCoV-NL63 spike peptides, taken after COVID-19 vaccination. These receptors originate from a human donor who received a COVID-19 vaccine. Some clones in this sample may be carry-over from other donors' samples.

This clone was recorded a few times. The rearrangement links TRBV3-1 (or the pseudogene TRBV3-2) to TRBJ1-3; 11 nucleotides line up with TRBD1. The CDR3 spans 12 residues. The V and J ends lost 4 bases and 11 bases, in that order; junction bases with no gene match: 1. Per germline, CDR1 LGHDT and CDR2 YNNKEL (reference sequence). CDR3 sequence reads: CASSPDRGPIYF. For the CDR3, the DNA is TGTGCCAGCAGCCCGGACAGGGGGCCCATATATTTT.

The gene calls are TRBV9 and TRBJ2-3; 11 nucleotides line up with TRBD1. The CDR3 is made up of 15 amino acids. The junction had 1 base not matched to a gene; V was cut back by 0 bases and J by 4 bases. CDR1 and CDR2 (germline): SGDLS, YYNGEE. Written as DNA, the CDR3 is TGTGCCAGCAGCGTAGGGACAGGGGGCGCAGATACGCAGTATTTT. Protein product: CASSVGTGGADTQYF.

This clone ranks as medium-sized. The rearrangement links TRBV11-2 to TRBJ2-1; tentatively, D is TRBD1 (6 bases). V was cut by 5 bases and J by 0 bases, with 14 bases left in between. Germline CDR1 reads SGHAT; CDR2 reads FQNNGV. This CDR3 is built from 16 residues. The CDR3 nucleotides read TGTGCCAGCAGCGCCAGACAGGCGAGCTCCTACAATGAGCAGTTCTTC. Amino acids: CASSARQASSYNEQFF.

The rearrangement links TRBV12-3 or TRBV12-4 to TRBJ1-1; D remains ambiguous. The CDR3 sequence is 13 residues long. V was trimmed by 6 bases and J by 0 bases, leaving 8 bases between them. For the CDR3, the DNA is TGTGCCAGCAGACTTGACCTGAACACTGAAGCTTTCTTT. It is translated as CASRLDLNTEAFF.

This clone is a singleton in its sample. The chain joins TRBV10-2 to TRBJ2-1, with D perhaps TRBD2 (6 bases). The V gene's germline CDR1 is WSHSY and CDR2 SAAADI. The V end lost 5 bases, the J end lost 6 bases, and 11 bases lay between the germline ends. The CDR3 runs 13 residues. The CDR3 loop reads CASSRLEGNEQFF. The CDR3 DNA reads TGCGCCAGCAGTCGACTAGAGGGCAATGAGCAGTTCTTC.

The J gene is TRBJ1-3, the V gene TRBV28, with a possible D match to TRBD1 (5 bases). The CDR3 spans 19 residues. V lost 6 bases and J lost 0, with 24 bases in between. Germline CDR1 MDHEN, CDR2 SYDVKM. CDR3 amino acids: CASSPLGQVETHSGNTIYF. The CDR3 DNA is TGTGCCAGCAGCCCCTTGGGGCAGGTCGAAACCCACTCTGGAAACACCATATATTTT.